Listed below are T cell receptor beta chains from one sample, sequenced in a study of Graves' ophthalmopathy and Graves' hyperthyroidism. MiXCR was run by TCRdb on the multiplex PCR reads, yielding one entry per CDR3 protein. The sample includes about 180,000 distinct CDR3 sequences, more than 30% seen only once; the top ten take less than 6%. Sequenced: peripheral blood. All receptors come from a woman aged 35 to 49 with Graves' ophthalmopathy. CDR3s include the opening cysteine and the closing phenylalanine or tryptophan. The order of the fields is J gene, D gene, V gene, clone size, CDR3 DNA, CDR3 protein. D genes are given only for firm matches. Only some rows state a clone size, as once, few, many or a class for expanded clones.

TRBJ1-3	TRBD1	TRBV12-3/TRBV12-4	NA	TGTGCCAGCAGGTGGACAGGGGTGCGCAACACCATATATTTT	CASRWTGVRNTIYF
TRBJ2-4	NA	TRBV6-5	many	TGTGCCAGCAGCCCAGGACGGCTAGCCAAAAACATTCAGTACTTC	CASSPGRLAKNIQYF
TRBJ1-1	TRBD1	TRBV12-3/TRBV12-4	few	TGTGCCAGCAGACAACAGGGGATGAACACTGAAGCTTTCTTT	CASRQQGMNTEAFF
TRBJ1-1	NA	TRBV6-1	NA	TGTGCCAGCAGTGAGAGAGACAGAATGAACACTGAAGCTTTCTTT	CASSERDRMNTEAFF
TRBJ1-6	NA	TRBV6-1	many	TGTGCCAGCAGTCAAACCCCGGACGCAAATTCACCCCTCCACTTT	CASSQTPDANSPLHF
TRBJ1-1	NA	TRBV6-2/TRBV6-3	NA	TGTGCCAGCAGTCCGCCTCAGGGGAGAGCTTTCTTT	CASSPPQGRAFF
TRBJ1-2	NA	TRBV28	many	TGTGCCAGCAGACTAGCAGGGCTTGTCTATGGCTACACCTTC	CASRLAGLVYGYTF
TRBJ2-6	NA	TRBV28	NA	TGTGCCAGCAGTACCTCCGAGCAGCTCCTGACTTTC	CASSTSEQLLTF
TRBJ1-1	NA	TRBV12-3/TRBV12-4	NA	TGTGCCAGCAGTGAAGCGGGGGGAACTGAAGCTTTCTTT	CASSEAGGTEAFF
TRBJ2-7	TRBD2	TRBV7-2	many	TGTGCCAGCAGCTCCCAAACTAGCGGGAGCTCCTACGAGCAGTACTTC	CASSSQTSGSSYEQYF
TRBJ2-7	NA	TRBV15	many	TGTGCCACCAGCAGAGCCGGGACATCGGGTTCCTACGAGCAGTACTTC	CATSRAGTSGSYEQYF
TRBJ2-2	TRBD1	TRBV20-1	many	TGCAGTGCCCCCCCCAGGGGGCTTTCCGGGGAGCTGTTTTTT	CSAPPRGLSGELFF
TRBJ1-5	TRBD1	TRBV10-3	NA	TGTGCCATCAGTTCGACAGGGGTGGGCAATCAGCCCCAGCATTTT	CAISSTGVGNQPQHF
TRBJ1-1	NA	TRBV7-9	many	TGTGCCAGCAGCTTATCCGGGGTGAACACTGAAGCTTTCTTT	CASSLSGVNTEAFF
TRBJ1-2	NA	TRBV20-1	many	TGCAGTGCTCCCCGGGTGGGGGCTGGCTATGGCTACACCTTC	CSAPRVGAGYGYTF
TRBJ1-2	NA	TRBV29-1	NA	TGCAGCGTTGATTCAGGGTTTGACTATGGCTACACCTTC	CSVDSGFDYGYTF
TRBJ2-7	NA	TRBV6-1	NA	TGTGCCAGCACCAACCTGGACCTCATACGAGAGCAGTACTTC	CASTNLDLIREQYF
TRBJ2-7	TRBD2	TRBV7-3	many	TGTGCCAGCAGCCCAAGCGGGGGCTACGAGCAGTACTTC	CASSPSGGYEQYF
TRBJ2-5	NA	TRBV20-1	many	TGCAGTGCTAGCCCCGGGAGTGGAGAGACCCAGTACTTC	CSASPGSGETQYF
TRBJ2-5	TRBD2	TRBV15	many	TGTGCCACCAGCAGAGGACTAGCGGGACTCCAAGAGACCCAGTACTTC	CATSRGLAGLQETQYF
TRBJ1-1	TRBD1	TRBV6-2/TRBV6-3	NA	TGTGCCAGCAGTCTGGGACAGGGATCTGAAGCTTTCTTT	CASSLGQGSEAFF
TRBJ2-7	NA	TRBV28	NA	TGTGCCAGCAGCGGAGAGCGGGCCATGGGGTTTTACGAGCAGTACTTC	CASSGERAMGFYEQYF
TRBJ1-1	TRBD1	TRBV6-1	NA	TGTGCCAGCCTTGACAGGGATGAAGCTTTCTTT	CASLDRDEAFF
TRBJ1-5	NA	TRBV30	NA	TGTGCCTGGAGTAATGGGTTGGGTCAGCCCCAGCATTTT	CAWSNGLGQPQHF
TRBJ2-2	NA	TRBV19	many	TGTGCCAGTATAAGACCGAACACCGGGGAGCTGTTTTTT	CASIRPNTGELFF
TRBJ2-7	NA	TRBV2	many	TGTGCCAGCAGTGATATGGCAGGCTTTAGCTCCTACGAGCAGTACTTC	CASSDMAGFSSYEQYF
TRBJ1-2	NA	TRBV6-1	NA	TGTGCCAGCAACTTGGGGGAGGGTCGTGGCTACACCTTC	CASNLGEGRGYTF
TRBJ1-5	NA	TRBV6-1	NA	TGTGCCAGCAGTCCGGATTGGAGTGTGAGGCAGCCCCAGCATTTT	CASSPDWSVRQPQHF
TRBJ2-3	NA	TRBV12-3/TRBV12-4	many	TGTGCCAGCACTACTCGACACATCGCTCCCACAGATACGCAGTATTTT	CASTTRHIAPTDTQYF
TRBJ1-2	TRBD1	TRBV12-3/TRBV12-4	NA	TGTGCCAGCAGTCCAGACAGGGCCTCTGGCTACACCTTC	CASSPDRASGYTF
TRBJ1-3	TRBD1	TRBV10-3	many	TGTGCCATCAGCCGGGACAGGGGATCAAACACCATATATTTT	CAISRDRGSNTIYF
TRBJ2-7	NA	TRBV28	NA	TGTGCCAGCAGTTCCGGACAGCTCGAGCAGTACTTC	CASSSGQLEQYF
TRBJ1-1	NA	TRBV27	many	TGTGCCAGCAGTCTGGGTGGACCTAGCCGGGGAGCTTTCTTT	CASSLGGPSRGAFF
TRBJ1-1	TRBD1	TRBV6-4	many	TGTGCAGGGCGACAGGGGTTAACTGAAGCTTTCTTT	CAGRQGLTEAFF
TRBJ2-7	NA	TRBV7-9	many	TGTGCCACCGCTAGCGCCACCTACGAGCAGTACTTC	CATASATYEQYF
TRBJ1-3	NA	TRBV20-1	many	TGCAGTGCTAGAGGCGCCGCCTCTGGAAACACCATATATTTT	CSARGAASGNTIYF
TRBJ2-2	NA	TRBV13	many	TGTGCCAGCCTGCGGGGGCCTACCAACACCGGGGAGCTGTTTTTT	CASLRGPTNTGELFF